Sequencing of this T cell receptor beta chain was carried out in a study of molecular identifiers for immune sequencing clone quantification. Study-level points and caveats: It was shown that clones above 20 RNA copies held over 99% of effector molecules, but under 1% in naive cells. Sizes of highly expanded clones could be underestimated through identical TCRs sharing a barcode.

This clonotype was counted ten times or more. Its antigen is still unknown. The authors built bulk TCR libraries by previously described methods with listed TCR primers. TCRdb re-analysed the PCR reads in MiXCR, keeping a single row per CDR3 protein. The sample records around 480,000 distinct CDR3 sequences, 20% to 25% being singletons. This CDR3 region has 14 residues. V dropped 5 bases and J dropped 8; count of bases not matched to a gene: 6. In germline, CDR1 is SGHTA, CDR2 FQGNSA. Isolation of naive CD8 T cells was achieved by sorting on a CD8+CD4-CCR7+CD45RA+ phenotype. V and J are TRBV7-2 and TRBJ2-4; 10 bases agree with TRBD1. This receptor was taken from a human donor in good health. Some libraries in this study had Jurkat cell RNA spiked in. Material for sequencing was naive CD8+ T cells from blood, with Jurkat cell RNA spiked in. Subset noted: FACS-sorted CD8+CD4-CCR7+CD45RA+ naive T cells. CDR3 DNA: TGTGCCAGCAGCCCCTGGACAGGGGGTGACATTCAGTACTTC. Amino acid sequence: CASSPWTGGDIQYF. Filled out from reference TRBV7-2 and TRBJ2-4, the complete variable domain reads GAGVSQSPSNKVTEKGKDVELRCDPISGHTALYWYRQSLGQGLEFLIYFQGNSAPDKSGLPSDRFSAERTGGSVSTLTIQRTQQEDSAVYLCASSPWTGGDIQYFGAGTRLSVL.